The 29 T cell receptor beta chains reported below all come from one sample, sequenced in a study of blood T cell repertoires in COVID-19. Assay used: immunoSEQ multiplex PCR; TCRdb lists only in-frame clones, some missing. The sample records just over 650,000 clones, 85% to 90% being singletons. Sequenced: peripheral blood. Receptors were obtained from a woman younger than 30 with acute or convalescent COVID-19.

The chain uses TRBV7-2 and TRBJ2-7; 10 bases line up with TRBD2. This CDR3 spans 15 amino acids. Germline V lookup: CDR1 SGHTA, CDR2 FQGNSA. J lost 0 bases, V lost 4 bases, and 3 bases had no gene match. As DNA, the CDR3 is TGTGCCAGCAGCTCTAGCGGGGGCCTCTCCTACGAGCAGTACTTC. It specifies CASSSSGGLSYEQYF.

The sample holds one count of this clone. V gene TRBV11-2 combines with J gene TRBJ1-2; 12 positions match TRBD1. V dropped 3 bases and J dropped 5; count of bases not matched to a gene: 7. The germline gives CDR1 SGHAT, CDR2 FQNNGV. This CDR3 is 16 amino acids long. The CDR3 DNA sequence: TGTGCCAGCAGCTTGCCCGGGACAGGGGGCAAGTATGGCTACACCTTC. Protein sequence: CASSLPGTGGKYGYTF.

This rearrangement joins TRBV29-1 to TRBJ1-2; 7 bases fit TRBD1. Germline-derived CDR1 and CDR2 are SQVTM and ANQGSEA. V trimming: 6 bases; J trimming: 6 bases; junction bases outside the gene matches: 13. CDR3 length: 14 amino acids. CDR3 nucleotide sequence: TGCAGCGTCCCCGGGACAGCATCTCGGGATGGCTACACCTTC. This codes for CSVPGTASRDGYTF.

This chain links TRBV27 with TRBJ2-1; D might be TRBD1 (6 bases). The CDR3 is 15 amino acids. Trimming stripped 4 bases from V and 3 bases from J, with 13 bases between. The germline V gene encodes CDR1 MNHEY and CDR2 SMNVEV (reference sequence). CDR3 in amino acids: CASSSGVAFYNEQFF. CDR3 nucleotide sequence: TGTGCCAGCAGTTCAGGGGTGGCCTTCTACAATGAGCAGTTCTTC.

As concerns this clone: Different DNA sequences within this sample yield the same CDR3. The CDR3: CASSLARASNQPQHF. The CDR3 bases are TGTGCCAGCAGCTTAGCGCGGGCCTCGAATCAGCCCCAGCATTTT. The chain carries TRBV7-2 and TRBJ1-5; D not resolved. V was pared by 0 bases and J by 4 bases, with 10 bases between. The CDR3 has 15 amino acids. The V gene's germline CDR1 is SGHTA and CDR2 FQGNSA.

This chain links TRBV4-3 with TRBJ1-2, with a tentative D call TRBD1 (6 bases). The CDR3 contains 16 residues. Germline CDR1 is LGHNA and CDR2 is YSLEER. V lost 0 bases and J lost 3, with 14 bases in between. The CDR3, as DNA: TGCGCCAGCAGCCAAGAGTTGGGGGGGCGTTACTATGGCTACACCTTC. Translating it yields CASSQELGGRYYGYTF.

The chain couples TRBV6-5 to TRBJ1-4; a possible D gene is TRBD1 (6 bases). There are 14 residues in the CDR3. Trimming pared 6 bases from V and 5 bases from J, leaving 13 bases between. CDR1 is MNHEY and CDR2 is SVGAGI in the germline V gene. The CDR3 spells CASRRGQRNEKLFF. CDR3 bases: TGTGCCAGCAGACGAGGACAGCGAAATGAAAAACTGTTTTTT.

This chain links TRBV12-3 or TRBV12-4 with TRBJ1-2, with unresolved D. This CDR3 spans 12 amino acids. V was pared by 3 bases and J by 8 bases, with 10 bases between. The CDR3 here is CASSFEEGGYTF. DNA for the CDR3: TGTGCCAGCAGTTTTGAGGAGGGCGGCTACACCTTC.

This sequence joins TRBV19 and TRBJ2-5, with 9 positions matching TRBD2. The V gene end was trimmed by 2 bases and the J gene end by 4 bases; junction bases not matched to a gene: 8. There are 16 residues in the CDR3. The germline CDR1 and CDR2 sequences are LNHDA and SQIVND (reference sequence). The DNA for the CDR3 is TGTGCCAGTAGTATATCGGTAGCGGGGGCTGGAGAGACCCAGTACTTC. Its translation is CASSISVAGAGETQYF.

This chain links TRBV2 with TRBJ1-1; D is uncertain. This CDR3 contains 18 residues. In germline, CDR1 is SNHLY, CDR2 FYNNEI. V was cut by 4 bases and J by 4 bases, with 25 bases left in between. The CDR3 spells CASSAFNPGLNEGTEAFF. The CDR3 DNA is TGTGCCAGCAGTGCTTTCAATCCGGGGTTGAATGAGGGCACTGAAGCTTTCTTT.

To note about this clone: In the same sample, other DNA sequences code for this CDR3. This sequence joins TRBV9 and TRBJ1-2, with D possibly TRBD1 on 5 matching bases. Germline V gene data show CDR1 as SGDLS and CDR2 as YYNGEE. The CDR3 is 12 amino acids. V was trimmed by 2 bases and J by 4 bases, leaving 6 bases between them. The CDR3 DNA reads TGTGCCAGCAGCGTTGACAGCTATGGCTACACCTTC. Protein: CASSVDSYGYTF.

This rearrangement joins TRBV30 to TRBJ2-7; TRBD1 matches 8 bases. Germline V CDR1 and CDR2: GTSNPN, SVGIG (reference sequence). CDR3 length: 16 amino acids. V lost 3 bases and J lost 2; bases outside the gene matches: 12. CDR3 bases: TGTGCCTGGAGGGACCCAGGGGGCCCCCAACCCTACGAGCAGTACTTC. Its protein is CAWRDPGGPQPYEQYF.

This clone came up a few times. The chain has TRBV19 and TRBJ1-1, with D tentatively TRBD1 (6 bases). The germline gives CDR1 LNHDA, CDR2 SQIVND (reference sequence). The CDR3 extends over 14 amino acids. Trimming shortened V by 5 bases and J by 1 base, and 11 bases separated the two germline ends. As DNA, the CDR3 is TGTGCCAGTAGTCGGGGGGGCAGGAACACTGAAGCTTTCTTT. Encoded protein: CASSRGGRNTEAFF.

J is TRBJ1-5 and V is TRBV11-2; the D is unclear. V shed 2 bases and J shed 6 bases, with 14 bases lying between them. This CDR3 is 15 amino acids long. Germline lookup yields CDR1 SGHAT and CDR2 FQNNGV. The CDR3 loop reads CASSLKAGSGQPQHF. The CDR3 DNA is TGTGCCAGCAGCTTAAAGGCTGGGAGCGGTCAGCCCCAGCATTTT.

This clone has only one observation. The chain combines TRBV3-1 (or the pseudogene TRBV3-2) with TRBJ2-3; D is perhaps TRBD2 (6 bases). Germline CDR1 and CDR2: LGHDT and YNNKEL (reference sequence). This CDR3 region has 13 residues. Trimming removed 6 bases at V and 1 base at J, with 8 bases between. The CDR3 spells CASRGTRTDTQYF. The CDR3 DNA is TGTGCCAGCAGAGGGACTCGCACAGATACGCAGTATTTT.

This chain links TRBV6-4 with TRBJ1-5; TRBD1 agrees at 10 bases. V shed 4 bases, J shed 5 bases, and the junction held 5 bases outside the gene matches. Looked up from germline, CDR1 is MRHNA and CDR2 is SNTAGT. The CDR3 loop spans 15 amino acids. The CDR3: CASSGGQGSDQPQHF. CDR3 bases: TGTGCCAGCAGTGGGGGACAGGGGAGCGATCAGCCCCAGCATTTT.

This chain joins TRBV10-3 and TRBJ2-3; 8 bases are shared with TRBD2. Germline CDR1 reads ENHRY; CDR2 reads SYGVKD. This CDR3 spans 15 amino acids. V lost 4 bases to trimming and J lost 4 bases; unmatched junction nucleotides: 7. The CDR3 region is CAISGAGGLADTQYF. The CDR3 DNA follows: TGTGCCATCAGTGGGGCGGGGGGCCTCGCAGATACGCAGTATTTT.

This clone was found once. V gene TRBV2 combines with J gene TRBJ2-4; a weak D match, TRBD2 (6 bases). V lost 7 bases and J 4 bases, leaving 14 bases between the germline ends. The germline CDR1 and CDR2 sequences are SNHLY and FYNNEI. This CDR3 spans 14 amino acids. The CDR3 region is CASTTGGTKNIQYF. The CDR3 region has the DNA TGTGCCAGCACTACCGGGGGTACAAAAAACATTCAGTACTTC.

This clone was detected once. The chain employs TRBV2 and TRBJ1-1, with 12 bases fitting TRBD1. The germline gives CDR1 SNHLY, CDR2 FYNNEI. V was pared by 8 bases and J by 9 bases, with 7 bases of the junction left unmatched. CDR3 length equals 13 residues. CDR3 bases: TGTGCCAGCCCGGGACAGGGGGCGGCAAAAGCTTTCTTT. It translates to CASPGQGAAKAFF.

This chain connects TRBV2 to TRBJ1-2; TRBD1 might be the D (5 bases). The CDR3 loop spans 18 amino acids. Germline CDR1 reads SNHLY; CDR2 reads FYNNEI. V was shortened by 0 bases and J by 0 bases, with 17 bases between the two germline ends. This CDR3 reads CASSEASPQGTANYGYTF. CDR3 bases: TGTGCCAGCAGTGAAGCGAGCCCCCAGGGAACCGCTAACTATGGCTACACCTTC.

There are a few counts of this clone. This chain uses TRBV25-1 with TRBJ2-1; D perhaps matches TRBD1 (6 bases). The CDR3 loop spans 15 amino acids. Trimming removed 3 bases from V and 6 bases from J, with 15 bases in between. The germline V gene has CDR1 MGHDK and CDR2 SYGVNS. The CDR3 nucleotides read TGTGCCAGCAGTGAGGGACACTCTGTCCCCAATGAGCAGTTCTTC. Amino acids: CASSEGHSVPNEQFF. The full variable domain, in which reference TRBV25-1 and TRBJ2-1 provide the parts outside the CDR3, is EADIYQTPRYLVIGTGKKITLECSQTMGHDKMYWYQQDPGMELHLIHYSYGVNSTEKGDLSSESTVSRIRTEHFPLTLESARPSHTSQYLCASSEGHSVPNEQFFGPGTRLTVL.

The J gene is TRBJ1-5, the V gene TRBV2; unclear D gene. The germline V gene has CDR1 SNHLY and CDR2 FYNNEI. The CDR3 sequence is 17 residues long. Trimming stripped 5 bases from V and 0 bases from J, with 17 bases between. The CDR3 loop reads CASSLTRRSYSNQPQHF. CDR3 coding DNA: TGTGCCAGCAGTCTTACGAGGCGGTCGTATAGCAATCAGCCCCAGCATTTT.

This chain uses TRBV12-3 or TRBV12-4 with TRBJ1-2, with D perhaps TRBD1 (6 bases). The CDR3 is 13 residues long. V was trimmed by 6 bases and J by 8 bases, leaving 16 bases between them. As DNA, the CDR3 is TGTGCCAGCAGGCTCCTGGCAGGGGTGGGCTACACCTTC. It codes for CASRLLAGVGYTF.

The chain is built from TRBV7-9 and TRBJ2-5; 14 nucleotides match TRBD2. This CDR3 contains 17 residues. In germline, CDR1 is SEHNR, CDR2 FQNEAQ (reference sequence). J gave up 3 bases and V 7 bases, and 10 bases lay outside the gene matches. The CDR3 DNA reads as TGTGCCAGCACCAACCCTGCGACTAGCGGGGGGGAAGAGACCCAGTACTTC. Translated: CASTNPATSGGEETQYF.

CDR3 nucleotides: TGTGCCAGCAGCCGCCCGTACGGACAGGGTAGAAGAGACGAGCAGTACTTC. Protein: CASSRPYGQGRRDEQYF. The V call is TRBV2, the J call TRBJ2-7; 8 nucleotides line up with TRBD1. The CDR3 is 17 amino acids. V was clipped by 6 bases and J by 5 bases; unmatched bases: 18. Per germline, CDR1 SNHLY and CDR2 FYNNEI.

The rearrangement links TRBV7-3 to TRBJ1-1; no clear D gene. Trimming left V 8 bases short and J 8 bases short, with 15 bases between. CDR1 is SGHTA, CDR2 FQGTGA, per germline. The CDR3 runs to 12 residues. The CDR3, as DNA: TGTGCCAGCGCGGGTAAGAGGGTCGAAGCTTTCTTT. Its translation is CASAGKRVEAFF.

The chain links TRBV19 to TRBJ1-2, with TRBD1 identical over 11 bases. This CDR3 comprises 14 residues. V shed 7 bases, J shed 8 bases, and the junction held 9 bases outside the gene matches. Per the germline V gene, CDR1 is LNHDA and CDR2 is SQIVND (reference sequence). The CDR3 coding sequence is TGTGCCAGTACGGACAGGGGGCGGTTGATGGGCTACACCTTC. Protein product: CASTDRGRLMGYTF.

As to this clone: The sample carries other DNA sequences with the same CDR3. The CDR3 DNA sequence: TGCAGCGCTAGGGACAGGGTAGGCGAGCAGTACTTC. The encoded protein is CSARDRVGEQYF. V usage is TRBV29-1 and J usage is TRBJ2-7; 9 nucleotides match TRBD1. Germline assignment: CDR1 SQVTM and CDR2 ANQGSEA. Trimming at V came to 7 bases and at J to 6 bases, leaving 7 bases not matched to a gene. The CDR3 extends over 12 amino acids.

The gene calls are TRBV7-2 and TRBJ2-7; no definite D call. This CDR3 is built from 12 residues. Germline V gene data show CDR1 as SGHTA and CDR2 as FQGNSA. V shed 2 bases and J shed 2 bases, with 4 bases lying between them. CDR3 region: CASSLQAYEQYF. DNA for the CDR3: TGTGCCAGCAGCTTACAGGCCTACGAGCAGTACTTC.